The 5 T cell receptor beta chains below all came from one sample that was sequenced in a study of vaccination effects on CD4 cells after COVID-19. Their antigen targets remain unknown. Ahead of sequencing, the ViraFEST assay grew antigen-specific CD4+ T cells using viral peptide pools. Culture lasted around eleven days before CD4+ T cell isolation. Vaccine recipients, nucleocapsid antibody negative, had no prior SARS-CoV-2 infection. The table came from immunoSEQ multiplex PCR; TCRdb's copy has only in-frame clones and leaves some out. The table lists 25,000 or so clones, under 75% of them singletons. This sample comprised CD4+ T cells from PBMCs cultured with HCoV-OC43 spike peptides, obtained before COVID-19 vaccination. As for subset: HCoV-OC43 spike overlapping peptide pool stimulation. These TCRs come from a human donor who received a COVID-19 vaccine.

The J gene is TRBJ1-1, the V gene TRBV6-1; D unclear. Trimming took off 0 bases at V and 3 bases at J, with 5 bases between the two ends. Germline lookup yields CDR1 MNHNS and CDR2 SASEGT. The length of the CDR3 is 13 residues. CDR3 residues: CASSEAGHTEAFF. CDR3 in DNA: TGTGCCAGCAGTGAAGCCGGACACACTGAAGCTTTCTTT.

The rearrangement joins TRBV19 to TRBJ1-1, with TRBD1 matching over 7 bases. The CDR3 totals 20 residues. Germline CDR1 is LNHDA and CDR2 is SQIVND (reference sequence). Germline trimming cut 0 bases from V and 1 base from J; bases unmatched to any gene: 17. The CDR3 nucleotides are TGTGCCAGTAGTATAGATGGATACAGGGGTTCGGAAGTTTGGAACACTGAAGCTTTCTTT. This encodes CASSIDGYRGSEVWNTEAFF.

J is TRBJ2-1 and V is TRBV5-1; 8 bases are a match to TRBD2. The germline gives CDR1 SGHRS, CDR2 YFSETQ. There are 17 residues in the CDR3. J was trimmed by 0 bases and V by 0 bases; bases with no gene match: 5. The CDR3 DNA sequence: TGCGCCAGCAGCTTGGCCACGGGAGGGGGCTCCTACAATGAGCAGTTCTTC. This sequence encodes CASSLATGGGSYNEQFF.

The sample holds a few counts of this clone. The chain has TRBV11-2 and TRBJ2-3; TRBD2 matches at 11 bases. Germline assignment: CDR1 SGHAT and CDR2 FQNNGV. V trimming: 4 bases; J trimming: 2 bases; junction bases outside the gene matches: 5. The CDR3 is 16 residues long. The CDR3 DNA reads as TGTGCCAGCAGCTCAAGACTAGCGGGGTTCACAGATACGCAGTATTTT. Its translation: CASSSRLAGFTDTQYF. The full variable domain, its missing parts supplied by reference TRBV11-2 and TRBJ2-3, is EAGVAQSPRYKIIEKRQSVAFWCNPISGHATLYWYQQILGQGPKLLIQFQNNGVVDDSQLPKDRFSAERLKGVDSTLKIQPAKLEDSAVYLCASSSRLAGFTDTQYFGPGTRLTVL.

This clone was observed a single time. The chain combines TRBV6-4 with TRBJ2-1; 8 positions agree with TRBD1. CDR1 is MRHNA and CDR2 is SNTAGT in the germline V gene. The CDR3 has 13 amino acids. V trimming: 5 bases; J trimming: 7 bases; junction bases outside the gene matches: 4. The CDR3 DNA is TGTGCCAGCAGTCGACAGGGGATGAATGAGCAGTTCTTC. This codes for CASSRQGMNEQFF.